These 23 T cell receptor beta chains share one sample of origin, sequenced in a study of blood T cell repertoires in COVID-19. TCRdb keeps only in-frame clones here, not all; method: immunoSEQ multiplex PCR. The sample has tens of thousands of clones, approximately 86% seen once. Specimen: peripheral blood. The receptors stem from a man between 45 and 60 years old with active COVID-19.

The chain carries TRBV7-2 and TRBJ2-3; 8 bases are shared with TRBD1. Per the germline V gene, CDR1 is SGHTA and CDR2 is FQGNSA. Losses at the gene ends were 5 bases for V and 1 base for J; bases not matched to a gene: 5. The CDR3 sequence is 15 residues long. The CDR3: CASSMTGEGTDTQYF. In DNA form, the CDR3 reads TGTGCCAGCAGCATGACAGGGGAGGGCACAGATACGCAGTATTTT.

The J gene is TRBJ2-7, the V gene TRBV19, with a weak D call TRBD1 (5 bases). The CDR3 totals 14 residues. Germline-derived CDR1 and CDR2 are LNHDA and SQIVND (reference sequence). Trimming pared 3 bases from V and 3 bases from J, leaving 12 bases between. The CDR3 DNA follows: TGTGCCAGTAGTATGGGGCAGGGTATCTACGAGCAGTACTTC. This translates into CASSMGQGIYEQYF.

The V and J genes are TRBV24-1 and TRBJ2-5; the D gene is possibly TRBD1 (6 bases). V lost 5 bases, J lost 4 bases, and 10 bases lay in between. CDR3 size: 13 residues. CDR1 is KGHDR and CDR2 is SFDVKD in the germline V gene. CDR3: CATSGGGLETQYF. CDR3 DNA sequence: TGTGCCACCAGTGGTGGGGGCTTAGAGACCCAGTACTTC.

V is TRBV14 and J is TRBJ1-1, with 8 bases matching TRBD1. CDR3 length equals 16 residues. The germline CDR1 and CDR2 sequences are SGHDN and FVKESK. Unmatched junction bases numbered 9, after V lost 5 bases and J lost 1 base. The CDR3 DNA reads as TGTGCCAGCAGCTTGGGACAGGCCCTACGGAACACTGAAGCTTTCTTT. Translating gives CASSLGQALRNTEAFF.

The rearrangement uses TRBV7-9 and TRBJ2-7; unclear D gene. Trimming took off 4 bases at V and 2 bases at J, with 15 bases between the two ends. Germline V lookup: CDR1 SEHNR, CDR2 FQNEAQ (reference sequence). The CDR3 is 15 amino acids. CDR3 in DNA: TGTGCCAGCAGCTCCCTTAAGGAGCTAACCTACGAGCAGTACTTC. Encoded protein: CASSSLKELTYEQYF.

The chain recombines TRBV15 with TRBJ1-3; unclear D gene. The CDR3 sequence is 15 residues long. Trimming removed 0 bases at V and 2 bases at J, with 8 bases between. Germline V gene data show CDR1 as LNHNV and CDR2 as YYDKDF (reference sequence). CDR3 in amino acids: CATSRDSVAGNTIYF. CDR3 sequence (DNA): TGTGCCACCAGCAGAGATTCGGTCGCTGGAAACACCATATATTTT.

Regarding this clone: This CDR3 is also generated by other DNA sequences in the sample. The chain recombines TRBV2 with TRBJ1-1; 8 positions match TRBD1. Per germline, CDR1 SNHLY and CDR2 FYNNEI. The CDR3 covers 13 residues. V gave up 6 bases and J gave up 4 bases; unmatched junction bases: 4. The CDR3 DNA sequence: TGTGCCAGCAGAGTTACAGGGGGCACTGAAGCTTTCTTT. Translating gives CASRVTGGTEAFF.

The J gene is TRBJ1-3, the V gene TRBV15; 9 nucleotides agree with TRBD1. The V gene's germline CDR1 is LNHNV and CDR2 YYDKDF (reference sequence). V dropped 2 bases and J dropped 3; count of bases not matched to a gene: 8. The CDR3 extends over 17 amino acids. For the CDR3, the DNA is TGTGCCACCAGCAGAACCCCGGGACAGGGATATGGAAACACCATATATTTT. This translates into CATSRTPGQGYGNTIYF.

This sequence joins TRBV11-3 and TRBJ2-2; D possibly corresponds to TRBD2 (6 bases). The CDR3 runs to 15 residues. V lost 5 bases and J lost 5, with 15 bases in between. CDR1 is SGHNT and CDR2 is YENEEA in the germline V gene. CDR3 sequence: CASSPQGLKTGELFF. For the CDR3, the DNA is TGTGCCAGCAGCCCGCAGGGACTGAAGACCGGGGAGCTGTTTTTT. Variable domain in full (rest from reference TRBV11-3 and TRBJ2-2): EAGVVQSPRYKIIEKKQPVAFWCNPISGHNTLYWYLQNLGQGPELLIRYENEEAVDDSQLPKDRFSAERLKGVDSTLKIQPAELGDSAVYLCASSPQGLKTGELFFGEGSRLTVL.

V gene TRBV27 combines with J gene TRBJ1-2; D not resolved. From germline, CDR1 is MNHEY and CDR2 SMNVEV (reference sequence). V gave up 6 bases and J gave up 3 bases, with 8 bases separating them. CDR3 length: 12 amino acids. DNA for the CDR3: TGTGCCAGCAGGGGAGTAGACTATGGCTACACCTTC. It is translated as CASRGVDYGYTF.

The rearrangement links TRBV19 to TRBJ1-4, with D possibly matching TRBD1 (6 bases). CDR3 length: 19 amino acids. V was cut by 1 base and J by 8 bases, with 26 bases left in between. Germline-derived CDR1 and CDR2 are LNHDA and SQIVND (reference sequence). CDR3: CASSIGPLPQGMGTEKLFF. In DNA, the CDR3 is TGTGCCAGTAGTATAGGCCCCCTGCCACAGGGCATGGGGACCGAAAAACTGTTTTTT.

This chain joins TRBV27 and TRBJ1-5; the D gene is possibly TRBD1 (5 bases). This CDR3 comprises 16 residues. Per the germline V gene, CDR1 is MNHEY and CDR2 is SMNVEV (reference sequence). V lost 3 bases, J lost 7 bases, and 19 bases lay in between. The CDR3 DNA reads TGTGCCAGCAGTTTGCTGGGACTCTCAAGGGACCAGCCCCAGCATTTT. This codes for CASSLLGLSRDQPQHF.

V is TRBV7-2 and J is TRBJ1-2, with 7 bases aligning to TRBD1. CDR1 and CDR2 (germline): SGHTA, FQGNSA. This CDR3 has 19 amino acids. Trimming at V came to 2 bases and at J to 4 bases, leaving 19 bases not matched to a gene. In nucleotides, the CDR3 is TGTGCCAGCAGCTTATTTTGGGTTTCTACAGGGGCAGGGCTCTATGGCTACACCTTC. Residues: CASSLFWVSTGAGLYGYTF. The variable domain in full, completed from reference TRBV7-2 and TRBJ1-2, reads GAGVSQSPSNKVTEKGKDVELRCDPISGHTALYWYRQSLGQGLEFLIYFQGNSAPDKSGLPSDRFSAERTGGSVSTLTIQRTQQEDSAVYLCASSLFWVSTGAGLYGYTFGSGTRLTVV.

This chain links TRBV6-5 with TRBJ2-7; 7 bases are shared with TRBD1. The germline gives CDR1 MNHEY, CDR2 SVGAGI. The CDR3 covers 13 residues. The J segment lost 3 bases and the V segment lost 5 bases, leaving 4 bases of the junction unmatched. In DNA form, the CDR3 reads TGTGCCAGCAGTCGACAGGGAGTCTACGAGCAGTACTTC. It translates to CASSRQGVYEQYF.

This chain uses TRBV18 with TRBJ2-7, with 8 bases that match TRBD1. Germline V gives CDR1 KGHSH, CDR2 LQKENI. With V trimmed by 4 bases and J by 11 bases, 10 bases remained unmatched. The CDR3 is 13 residues long. The CDR3 loop reads CASSQTTGDAEYF. In DNA, the CDR3 is TGTGCCAGCTCACAAACGACAGGGGACGCGGAGTACTTC.

DNA for the CDR3: TGTGCCAGCTCACCCCGAGAAGGCACAGGGAATGAAAAACTGTTTTTT. This encodes CASSPREGTGNEKLFF. This chain uses TRBV18 with TRBJ1-4; maybe TRBD1 (6 bases). The CDR3 contains 16 residues. Germline V lookup: CDR1 KGHSH, CDR2 LQKENI. The ends were cut back, 3 bases at V and 5 bases at J, with 16 bases in the middle.

The CDR3 spells CASSLAGGNQPQHF. Here the CDR3 DNA reads TGTGCCAGCAGCTTGGCTGGAGGCAATCAGCCCCAGCATTTT. The chain joins TRBV5-6 to TRBJ1-5; D gene unclear. The CDR3 is made up of 14 amino acids. Germline-derived CDR1 and CDR2 are SGHDT and YYEEEE. Trimming removed 0 bases from V and 2 bases from J, with 6 bases in between. The entire variable domain, with the rest obtained from reference TRBV5-6 and TRBJ1-5, is as follows: DAGVTQSPTHLIKTRGQQVTLRCSPKSGHDTVSWYQQALGQGPQFIFQYYEEEERQRGNFPDRFSGHQFPNYSSELNVNALLLGDSALYLCASSLAGGNQPQHFGDGTRLSIL.

The chain recombines TRBV19 with TRBJ2-2; D might be TRBD1 (6 bases). From germline, CDR1 is LNHDA and CDR2 SQIVND (reference sequence). V lost 6 bases, J lost 3 bases, and 17 bases lay in between. The CDR3 is made up of 16 amino acids. In DNA, the CDR3 is TGTGCCAGTAGCGACGCTAGGGGGACCGACACCGGGGAGCTGTTTTTT. It specifies CASSDARGTDTGELFF.

The V and J genes are TRBV2 and TRBJ2-7, with D uncertain. Germline assignment: CDR1 SNHLY and CDR2 FYNNEI. The V end lost 5 bases, the J end lost 6 bases, and 11 bases lay between the germline ends. This CDR3 contains 12 residues. CDR3 nucleotides: TGTGCCAGCAGTTTCTCTAGACTCGAGCAGTACTTC. It is translated as CASSFSRLEQYF.

The chain carries TRBV2 and TRBJ2-5; D remains ambiguous. Trimming stripped 2 bases from V and 7 bases from J, with 11 bases between. The CDR3 extends over 13 amino acids. The germline V gene encodes CDR1 SNHLY and CDR2 FYNNEI. The CDR3 here is CASSESSSGTQYF. CDR3 nucleotide sequence: TGTGCCAGCAGTGAAAGTTCATCGGGGACCCAGTACTTC.

The rearrangement links TRBV7-9 to TRBJ2-2; TRBD2 aligns across 7 bases. The CDR3 covers 14 residues. Germline V gene lookup returns CDR1 SEHNR and CDR2 FQNEAQ (reference sequence). V lost 9 bases, J lost 4 bases, and 8 bases stayed unmatched. CDR3 sequence: CARTKGEGTGELFF. For the CDR3, the DNA is TGTGCCAGGACCAAAGGGGAGGGCACCGGGGAGCTGTTTTTT.

This rearrangement joins TRBV2 to TRBJ2-2; 10 positions agree with TRBD2. Germline V gives CDR1 SNHLY, CDR2 FYNNEI. This CDR3 is built from 16 residues. After removal of 8 bases from V and 4 bases from J, the junction contained 10 bases not matched to a gene. The DNA for the CDR3 is TGTGCCAGCGACCCTAGCGGGGGCCTATTCACCGGGGAGCTGTTTTTT. Its translation is CASDPSGGLFTGELFF.

The chain combines TRBV29-1 with TRBJ2-1; no clear D gene. This CDR3 region has 15 residues. Germline V gene lookup returns CDR1 SQVTM and CDR2 ANQGSEA. Trimming took 4 bases from V and 6 from J, leaving 19 bases between them. DNA for the CDR3: TGCAGCGTTGGGCGGTCGGATACAATGGGCAATGAGCAGTTCTTC. Protein: CSVGRSDTMGNEQFF.